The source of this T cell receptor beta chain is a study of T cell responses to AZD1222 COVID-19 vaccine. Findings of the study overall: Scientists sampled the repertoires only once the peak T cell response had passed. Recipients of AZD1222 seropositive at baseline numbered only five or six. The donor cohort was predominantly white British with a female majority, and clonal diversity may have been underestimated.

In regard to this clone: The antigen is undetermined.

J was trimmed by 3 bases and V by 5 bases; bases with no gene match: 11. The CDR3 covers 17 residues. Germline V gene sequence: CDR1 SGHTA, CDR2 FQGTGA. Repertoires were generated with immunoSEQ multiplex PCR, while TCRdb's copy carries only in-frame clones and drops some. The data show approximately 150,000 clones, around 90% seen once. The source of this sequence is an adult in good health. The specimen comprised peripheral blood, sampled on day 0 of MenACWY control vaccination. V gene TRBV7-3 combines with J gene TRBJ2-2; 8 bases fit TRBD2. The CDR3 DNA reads TGTGCCAGCAGCCCGGGTACCAGCGGGAGTTACACCGGGGAGCTGTTTTTT. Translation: CASSPGTSGSYTGELFF.